The 17 T cell receptor beta chains presented below share a single source sample, sequenced in a study of graft-versus-host responses after intestinal transplantation. Here immunoSEQ multiplex PCR was the method, and the copy in TCRdb shows in-frame clones only, minus some. There are roughly 60,000 clones in the sample; approximately 90% occur only once, and roughly 2.7% lies in the top ten. Sequencing used PBMCs, obtained around 120 days after intestinal transplantation. The receptor set was obtained from a human patient who received an intestinal transplant, so some T cells may come from the graft donor.

This clone has only a few counts. The rearrangement uses TRBV6-5 and TRBJ2-2; 7 bases fit TRBD2. The CDR3 extends over 13 amino acids. The germline CDR1 and CDR2 sequences are MNHEY and SVGAGI. Germline trimming cut 7 bases from V and 6 bases from J; bases unmatched to any gene: 5. This CDR3 reads CASMIGRAGELFF. The DNA for the CDR3 is TGTGCCAGCATGATAGGGAGGGCCGGGGAGCTGTTTTTT.

The chain recombines TRBV5-6 with TRBJ2-5; 13 bases agree with TRBD2. Germline loops: CDR1 SGHDT, CDR2 YYEEEE. The length of the CDR3 is 17 residues. With 4 bases clipped from V and 0 bases from J, the junction kept 6 bases outside the gene matches. The CDR3 region is CASSIGTSGTNQETQYF. In nucleotides, the CDR3 is TGTGCCAGCAGCATTGGGACTAGCGGGACAAACCAAGAGACCCAGTACTTC.

The chain carries TRBV2 and TRBJ2-7; a weak D match, TRBD2 (5 bases). This CDR3 spans 15 amino acids. Germline CDR1 and CDR2: SNHLY and FYNNEI. The CDR3 loop reads CARRRASQNSYEQYF. The CDR3 DNA is TGTGCGAGGCGTAGGGCTAGCCAGAACTCCTACGAGCAGTACTTC.

The rearrangement joins TRBV6-5 to TRBJ1-6; TRBD1 matches 7 bases. The CDR3 covers 14 residues. V shed 5 bases and J 5 bases; nucleotides not matched to a gene: 3. CDR1 MNHEY and CDR2 SVGAGI come from the germline V gene. The CDR3 reads CASSDGQDNSPLHF. For the CDR3, the DNA is TGTGCCAGCAGTGATGGACAGGATAATTCACCCCTCCACTTT.

V gene TRBV5-1 combines with J gene TRBJ2-7; D is tentatively TRBD1 or TRBD2 (6 bases each). CDR1 and CDR2 (germline): SGHRS, YFSETQ. V was pared by 4 bases and J by 9 bases, with 17 bases between. The CDR3 has 13 residues. CDR3 DNA sequence: TGCGCCAGCAGCCTACCGGGGGCCTCGGGGCAGTACTTC. Its protein product is CASSLPGASGQYF. Full variable domain (outside the CDR3, taken from reference TRBV5-1 and TRBJ2-7): KAGVTQTPRYLIKTRGQQVTLSCSPISGHRSVSWYQQTPGQGLQFLFEYFSETQRNKGNFPGRFSGRQFSNSRSEMNVSTLELGDSALYLCASSLPGASGQYFGPGTRLTVT.

The chain is built from TRBV6-1 and TRBJ2-5, with D possibly being TRBD1 or TRBD2 (5 bases each). CDR1 and CDR2 (germline): MNHNS, SASEGT. Deletions cut 6 bases from V and 4 bases from J, with 18 bases between. The CDR3 consists of 15 residues. The CDR3: CASRIRAPGPETQYF. The CDR3 DNA is TGTGCCAGCAGAATACGGGCCCCGGGGCCAGAGACCCAGTACTTC.

The rearrangement links TRBV27 to TRBJ2-1, with 7 bases lining up with TRBD2. Unmatched junction bases numbered 6, after V lost 3 bases and J lost 10 bases. This CDR3 has 13 amino acids. Germline V gene data show CDR1 as MNHEY and CDR2 as SMNVEV (reference sequence). DNA for the CDR3: TGTGCCAGCAGTTTCGGGCGGGGGAGCGAGCAGTTCTTC. Residues: CASSFGRGSEQFF.

The chain links TRBV11-2 to TRBJ2-5, with D perhaps TRBD1 or TRBD2 (5 bases each). Per germline, CDR1 SGHAT and CDR2 FQNNGV. The CDR3 spans 15 residues. Trimming removed 3 bases at V and 5 bases at J, with 16 bases between. CDR3 protein: CASSFGTGKRETQYF. In DNA, the CDR3 is TGTGCCAGCAGCTTCGGGACCGGGAAGAGGGAGACCCAGTACTTC.

V is TRBV6-5 and J is TRBJ2-1, with 8 bases that match TRBD2. Germline assignment: CDR1 MNHEY and CDR2 SVGAGI. V lost 5 bases and J lost 3; bases outside the gene matches: 6. The CDR3 consists of 15 residues. The CDR3 nucleotides read TGTGCCAGCAGTGTCCCGGGACTAGACTACAATGAGCAGTTCTTC. Protein: CASSVPGLDYNEQFF.

The chain links TRBV9 to TRBJ2-7; possibly TRBD1 for D (5 bases). The CDR3 totals 14 residues. V was clipped by 0 bases and J by 6 bases, with 13 bases between them. CDR1 is SGDLS and CDR2 is YYNGEE in the germline V gene. The CDR3: CASSVEQEGREQYF. The CDR3 nucleotides are TGTGCCAGCAGCGTAGAACAGGAAGGTCGCGAGCAGTACTTC. The full variable domain, completed using reference TRBV9 and TRBJ2-7, is DSGVTQTPKHLITATGQRVTLRCSPRSGDLSVYWYQQSLDQGLQFLIQYYNGEERAKGNILERFSAQQFPDLHSELNLSSLELGDSALYFCASSVEQEGREQYFGPGTRLTVT.

V usage is TRBV6-5 and J usage is TRBJ1-6; no reliable D call. Trimming cost V 7 bases and J 5 bases, with 15 bases left between them. The CDR3 sequence is 15 residues long. Germline CDR1 is MNHEY and CDR2 is SVGAGI. DNA for the CDR3: TGTGCCAGCACGAGTAGGGCATGGGATAATTCACCCCTCCACTTT. Translating it yields CASTSRAWDNSPLHF.

The V and J genes are TRBV6-5 and TRBJ2-7; the D gene is possibly TRBD2 (5 bases). V gave up 0 bases and J gave up 0 bases, with 9 bases separating them. Germline CDR1 and CDR2: MNHEY and SVGAGI. This CDR3 is 15 amino acids long. CDR3 in amino acids: CASSYSAGSSYEQYF. The CDR3 DNA reads as TGTGCCAGCAGTTACTCTGCGGGCAGCTCCTACGAGCAGTACTTC.

This clone has just a few counts. The chain recombines TRBV2 with TRBJ2-2, with 8 nucleotides matching TRBD2. This CDR3 region has 13 residues. CDR1 and CDR2 from the germline V gene are SNHLY and FYNNEI. Trimming at V came to 3 bases and at J to 6 bases, leaving 0 bases not matched to a gene. CDR3 sequence: CASSDGGAGELFF. As DNA, the CDR3 is TGTGCCAGCAGTGACGGGGGGGCCGGGGAGCTGTTTTTT.

The chain combines TRBV18 with TRBJ1-1; TRBD1 might be the D (6 bases). CDR3 length: 14 amino acids. Germline lookup yields CDR1 KGHSH and CDR2 LQKENI. Trimming removed 7 bases from V and 1 base from J, with 13 bases in between. The CDR3 bases are TGTGCCAGCTTCCAATGGGGGCAGAACACTGAAGCTTTCTTT. Translating it yields CASFQWGQNTEAFF. Supplemented by reference TRBV18 and TRBJ1-1, the full variable domain reads NAGVMQNPRHLVRRRGQEARLRCSPMKGHSHVYWYRQLPEEGLKFMVYLQKENIIDESGMPKERFSAEFPKEGPSILRIQQVVRGDSAAYFCASFQWGQNTEAFFGQGTRLTVV.

This chain connects TRBV19 to TRBJ1-1, with D perhaps TRBD1 (6 bases). The ends were cut back, 5 bases at V and 1 base at J, with 17 bases in the middle. This CDR3 spans 16 amino acids. The V gene's germline CDR1 is LNHDA and CDR2 SQIVND (reference sequence). The CDR3 protein is CASSSYRVFANTEAFF. The CDR3 region has the DNA TGTGCCAGTAGTTCGTACAGGGTGTTCGCGAACACTGAAGCTTTCTTT. Variable domain in full (rest from reference TRBV19 and TRBJ1-1): DGGITQSPKYLFRKEGQNVTLSCEQNLNHDAMYWYRQDPGQGLRLIYYSQIVNDFQKGDIAEGYSVSREKKESFPLTVTSAQKNPTAFYLCASSSYRVFANTEAFFGQGTRLTVV.

This chain joins TRBV7-9 and TRBJ2-1; 10 nucleotides agree with TRBD2. This CDR3 has 15 residues. Germline V gene lookup returns CDR1 SEHNR and CDR2 FQNEAQ (reference sequence). V lost 5 bases and J lost 8; bases outside the gene matches: 9. The DNA of the CDR3 is TGTGCCAGCAGCGGGAGCGGGAGGGCCATAGATGAGCAGTTCTTC. Its translation: CASSGSGRAIDEQFF.

In DNA, the CDR3 is TGTGCCAGCTCATCGGAGGCAGGACAAGAGACCCAGTACTTC. It specifies CASSSEAGQETQYF. This chain joins TRBV18 and TRBJ2-5; D perhaps matches TRBD2 (5 bases). The V end lost 5 bases, the J end lost 2 bases, and 12 bases lay between the germline ends. This CDR3 has 14 residues. Germline values: CDR1 KGHSH, CDR2 LQKENI.